These 2 T cell receptor beta chains originate from one sample sequenced in a study of regulatory T cells in long-lasting Graves disease. Building the TCR beta libraries relied on iRepertoire HTBI primers, and CDR3 regions underwent Arm-PCR. TCRdb reprocessed the multiplex PCR reads via MiXCR and lists one record per CDR3 protein. This sample yields 680,000 or so distinct CDR3 sequences, of which under 20% are seen a single time; 18% belongs to the top ten. Stated time point: newly diagnosed GD, antithyroid drugs for less than 3 months. Extracted RNA from PBMCs served as the source of the TCR library. The same specimen was also included in a second study, on T cells in Graves' hyperthyroidism and ophthalmopathy.

The sample consisted of peripheral blood mononuclear cells (PBMCs), taken at new diagnosis, from a patient treated with antithyroid drugs. Source of these receptors: a woman in her twenties or thirties with Graves disease.

The genes are TRBV18 and TRBJ2-2; D remains unclear. Germline CDR1 and CDR2: KGHSH and LQKENI. The length of the CDR3 is 13 residues. Trimming removed 8 bases from V and 7 bases from J, with 14 bases in between. Here the CDR3 reads CASTPQSDGELFF. For the CDR3, the DNA is TGTGCCAGCACCCCCCAGAGTGACGGGGAGCTGTTTTTT.

This clonotype occurred many times. The CDR3 region has the DNA TGTGCCAGCAGTTACCCAAACCGCCACGAGCAGTACTTC. Translated, it gives CASSYPNRHEQYF. The V and J genes are TRBV12-3 or TRBV12-4 and TRBJ2-7; D is unclear. This CDR3 contains 13 residues. The V gene lost 4 bases and the J gene lost 5 bases, with 12 bases spanning the gap.